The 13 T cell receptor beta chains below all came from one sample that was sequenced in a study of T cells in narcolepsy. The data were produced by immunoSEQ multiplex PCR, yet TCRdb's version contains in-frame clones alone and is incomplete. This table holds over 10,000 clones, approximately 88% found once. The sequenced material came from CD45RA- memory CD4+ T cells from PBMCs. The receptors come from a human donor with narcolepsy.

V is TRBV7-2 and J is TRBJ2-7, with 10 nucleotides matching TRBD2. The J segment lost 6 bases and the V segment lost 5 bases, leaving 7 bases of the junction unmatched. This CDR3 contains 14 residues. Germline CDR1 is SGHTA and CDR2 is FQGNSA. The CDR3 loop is CASSPGLAFSEQYF. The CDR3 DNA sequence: TGTGCCAGCAGCCCGGGACTAGCGTTCTCCGAGCAGTACTTC.

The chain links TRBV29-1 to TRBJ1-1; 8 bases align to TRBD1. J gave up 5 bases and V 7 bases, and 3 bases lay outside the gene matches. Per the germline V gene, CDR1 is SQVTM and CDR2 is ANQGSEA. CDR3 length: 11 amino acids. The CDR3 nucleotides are TGCAGCGGACAGGGGAGAACTGAAGCTTTCTTT. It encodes CSGQGRTEAFF. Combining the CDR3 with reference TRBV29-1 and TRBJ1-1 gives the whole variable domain SAVISQKPSRDICQRGTSLTIQCQVDSQVTMMFWYRQQPGQSLTLIATANQGSEATYESGFVIDKFPISRPNLTFSTLTVSNMSPEDSSIYLCSGQGRTEAFFGQGTRLTVV.

In DNA, the CDR3 is TGTGCCAGCAGCTTAGGCCCTAGCGGGAGGGCCGGGTACGAGCAGTACTTC. It codes for CASSLGPSGRAGYEQYF. The rearrangement links TRBV7-6 to TRBJ2-7; TRBD2 matches 12 bases. CDR1 and CDR2 (germline): SGHVS, FNYEAQ. This CDR3 is 17 amino acids long. The V and J ends lost 1 base and 4 bases, in that order; junction bases with no gene match: 8. The whole variable domain, filled in from reference TRBV7-6 and TRBJ2-7, reads GAGVSQSPRYKVTKRGQDVALRCDPISGHVSLYWYRQALGQGPEFLTYFNYEAQQDKSGLPNDRFSAERPEGSISTLTIQRTEQRDSAMYRCASSLGPSGRAGYEQYFGPGTRLTVT.

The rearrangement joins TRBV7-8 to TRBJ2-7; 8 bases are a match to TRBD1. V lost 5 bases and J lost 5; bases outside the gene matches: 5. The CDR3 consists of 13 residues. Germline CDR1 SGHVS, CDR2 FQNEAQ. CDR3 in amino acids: CASSPRGQNEQYF. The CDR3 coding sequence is TGTGCCAGCAGCCCCAGGGGGCAGAACGAGCAGTACTTC.

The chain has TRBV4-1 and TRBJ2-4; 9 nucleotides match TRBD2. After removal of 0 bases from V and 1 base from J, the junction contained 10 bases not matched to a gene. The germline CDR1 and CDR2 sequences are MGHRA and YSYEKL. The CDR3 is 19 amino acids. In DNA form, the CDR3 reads TGCGCCAGCAGCCAAGATGGCGGGAGGGCTAGTTCGGCCAAAAACATTCAGTACTTC. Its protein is CASSQDGGRASSAKNIQYF.

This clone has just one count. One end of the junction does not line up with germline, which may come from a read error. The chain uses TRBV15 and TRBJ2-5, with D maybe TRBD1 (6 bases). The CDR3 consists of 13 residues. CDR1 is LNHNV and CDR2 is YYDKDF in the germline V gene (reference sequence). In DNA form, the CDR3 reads TGTGCCACCAGCGGACAGAGAGGATTAACGTTGGACTTC. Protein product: CATSGQRGLTLDF. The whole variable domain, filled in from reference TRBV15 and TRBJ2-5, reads DAMVIQNPRYQVTQFGKPVTLSCSQTLNHNVMYWYQQKSSQAPKLLFHYYDKDFNNEADTPDNFQSRRPNTSFCFLDIRSPGLGDTAMYLCATSGQRGLTLDFGPGTRLLVL.

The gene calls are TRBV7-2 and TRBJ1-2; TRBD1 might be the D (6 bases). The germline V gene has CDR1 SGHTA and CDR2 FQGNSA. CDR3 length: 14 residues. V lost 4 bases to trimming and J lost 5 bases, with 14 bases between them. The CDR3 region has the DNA TGTGCCAGCAGCTCCTCATTGGGGGCGTATGGCTACACCTTC. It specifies CASSSSLGAYGYTF.

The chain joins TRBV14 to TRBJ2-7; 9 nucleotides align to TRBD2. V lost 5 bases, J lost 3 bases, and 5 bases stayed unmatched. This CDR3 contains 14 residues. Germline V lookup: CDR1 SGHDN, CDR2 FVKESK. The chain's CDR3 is CASSLTSGVYEQYF. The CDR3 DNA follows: TGTGCCAGCAGCTTGACTAGCGGCGTCTACGAGCAGTACTTC.

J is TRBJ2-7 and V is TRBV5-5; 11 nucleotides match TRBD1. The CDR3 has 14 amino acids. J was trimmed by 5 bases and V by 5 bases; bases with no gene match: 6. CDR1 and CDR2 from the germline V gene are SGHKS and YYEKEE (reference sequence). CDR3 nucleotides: TGTGCCAGCAGTTACGGACAGGGGGCACACGAGCAGTACTTC. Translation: CASSYGQGAHEQYF.

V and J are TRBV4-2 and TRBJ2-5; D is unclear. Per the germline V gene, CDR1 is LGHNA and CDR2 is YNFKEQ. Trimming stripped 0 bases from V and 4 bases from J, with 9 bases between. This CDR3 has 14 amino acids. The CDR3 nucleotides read TGTGCCAGCAGCCAAGATGCAACGGGAGAGACCCAGTACTTC. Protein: CASSQDATGETQYF.

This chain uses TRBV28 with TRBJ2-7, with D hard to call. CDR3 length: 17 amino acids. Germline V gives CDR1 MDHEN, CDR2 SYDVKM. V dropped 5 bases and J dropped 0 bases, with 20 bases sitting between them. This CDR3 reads CASSQARHDRLSYEQYF. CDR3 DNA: TGTGCCAGCAGTCAAGCCCGACACGACCGTCTCTCCTACGAGCAGTACTTC.

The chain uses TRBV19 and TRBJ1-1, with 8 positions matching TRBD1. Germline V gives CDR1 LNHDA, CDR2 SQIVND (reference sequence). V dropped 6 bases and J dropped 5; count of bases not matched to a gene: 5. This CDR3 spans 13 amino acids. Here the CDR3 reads CASSIRGQTEAFF. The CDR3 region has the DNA TGTGCCAGTAGCATCAGGGGGCAGACTGAAGCTTTCTTT.

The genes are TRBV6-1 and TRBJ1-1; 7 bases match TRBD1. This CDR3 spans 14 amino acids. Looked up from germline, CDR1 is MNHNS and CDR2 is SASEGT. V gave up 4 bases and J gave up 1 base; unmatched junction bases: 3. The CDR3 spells CASSARDRNTEAFF. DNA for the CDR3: TGTGCCAGCAGTGCCCGGGACAGGAACACTGAAGCTTTCTTT.